The present T cell receptor (beta chain) was sequenced within a study of blood T cell repertoires in COVID-19. As originally analysed: Amplification from reference gene primers served as the basis for estimated nucleated cell counts. The method was immunoSEQ multiplex PCR; TCRdb's version includes in-frame clones alone and lacks a portion of them. V and J calls and clone size are as listed in that table; D and trimming were resolved from the DNA. This table holds 120,000 to 150,000 clones, 86% found once. Germline V gene data show CDR1 as GTSNPN and CDR2 as SVGIG (reference sequence). This CDR3 has 16 residues. Trimming removed 2 bases from V and 0 bases from J, with 14 bases in between.

This clonotype was sampled from a woman in her sixties with acute or convalescent COVID-19. The J gene is TRBJ1-3, the V gene TRBV30; D is undetermined. Sample: peripheral blood. The DNA for the CDR3 is TGTGCCTGGAGTTACGACAACTCCTTCTCTGGAAACACCATATATTTT. Encoded protein: CAWSYDNSFSGNTIYF.